One and the same sample provided the 15 T cell receptor beta chains below, sequenced in a study of neurological immune-mediated disorders. TCRdb recomputed calls from the 5' RACE reads with MiXCR, one row per CDR3 protein. Of about 74,000 distinct CDR3 sequences in the sample, 4% to 6% were seen once. The sequencing sample was made of PBMCs. The source of these receptors is a man younger than 35 with multiple sclerosis.

This clonotype has ten or more counts. This chain joins TRBV6-6 and TRBJ1-5; 10 bases fit TRBD1. The CDR3 is 17 amino acids. The germline gives CDR1 MNHNY, CDR2 SVGAGI (reference sequence). V dropped 0 bases and J dropped 4; count of bases not matched to a gene: 6. The CDR3 here is CASSYSTGTGDNQPQHF. CDR3 in DNA: TGTGCCAGCAGTTACTCCACTGGGACAGGGGATAATCAGCCCCAGCATTTT.

Turning to this clonotype: A much larger clone is a single base away; this may be a read error. The V gene is TRBV28, the J gene TRBJ1-3; D gene uncertain. CDR1 is MDHEN and CDR2 is SYDVKM in the germline V gene. This CDR3 has 13 residues. The chain's CDR3 is CASSSDLGKTIYF. CDR3 DNA: TGTGCCAGCAGTTCCGATCTCGGAAAAACCATATATTTT.

This clonotype was seen at least ten times. The rearrangement links TRBV5-8 to TRBJ2-1; 9 bases match TRBD1. CDR1 and CDR2 from the germline V gene are SGHTS and YDEGEE. The ends lost 4 bases at V and 9 bases at J; junction bases unmatched: 11. The CDR3 contains 15 residues. The CDR3 reads CASSKPGQGMGEQFF. The DNA of the CDR3 is TGTGCCAGCAGCAAGCCGGGACAGGGAATGGGTGAGCAGTTCTTC.

J is TRBJ2-7 and V is TRBV12-3 or TRBV12-4; the D gene could be TRBD1 or TRBD2 (5 bases each). This CDR3 has 14 residues. Trimming removed 4 bases at V and 4 bases at J, with 14 bases between. In nucleotides, the CDR3 is TGTGCCAGCAGTTCCCGGGACGGCGGATACGAGCAGTACTTC. Translation gives CASSSRDGGYEQYF.

This clonotype appeared many times. The chain links TRBV20-1 to TRBJ2-2; tentatively, D is TRBD2 (7 bases). V lost 3 bases and J lost 2, with 10 bases in between. Germline CDR1 reads DFQATT; CDR2 reads SNEGSKA (reference sequence). The CDR3 contains 14 residues. The CDR3 sequence is CSASAGANTGELFF. In DNA form, the CDR3 reads TGCAGTGCTAGTGCGGGGGCCAACACCGGGGAGCTGTTTTTT.

This clonotype occurred many times. The chain joins TRBV5-1 to TRBJ2-4; 8 bases are shared with TRBD1. This CDR3 contains 14 residues. Germline V CDR1 and CDR2: SGHRS, YFSETQ. The trim removed 4 bases at V and 7 bases at J, leaving 7 bases unmatched. CDR3 amino acids: CASSQGQAPNIQYF. CDR3 coding DNA: TGCGCCAGCAGCCAGGGACAGGCTCCGAACATTCAGTACTTC.

This clonotype was counted ten times or more. The chain links TRBV20-1 to TRBJ1-1; D call uncertain. Trimming removed 8 bases from V and 2 bases from J, with 15 bases in between. The V gene's germline CDR1 is DFQATT and CDR2 SNEGSKA (reference sequence). This CDR3 is 13 amino acids long. For the CDR3, the DNA is TGCAGTACCTATGGTGTCTCCAACACTGAAGCTTTCTTT. Amino acid sequence: CSTYGVSNTEAFF.

This clonotype appeared many times. Relative to the germline gene, one junction end is altered; a read error may explain this. This chain connects TRBV10-3 to TRBJ1-1, with a possible D match to TRBD1 (6 bases). CDR3 length: 13 amino acids. Germline V gene data show CDR1 as ENHRY and CDR2 as SYGVKD. The CDR3 coding sequence is TGTGCCGTCAGAGGGGGGGGAGAAACTGAAGCTTTCTTT. It specifies CAVRGGGETEAFF.

There are many counts of this clonotype. The rearrangement joins TRBV12-3 or TRBV12-4 to TRBJ1-1; no clear D. Trimming took 1 base from V and 8 from J, leaving 17 bases between them. The CDR3 runs to 15 residues. The CDR3 DNA is TGTGCCAGCAGTTTAGGATACGAGGGTAATGAAGAAGCTTTCTTT. This gives the protein CASSLGYEGNEEAFF.

In this sample, this clonotype turned up many times. The chain has TRBV9 and TRBJ2-2, with a possible D match to TRBD2 (5 bases). Trimming removed 6 bases from V and 7 bases from J, with 13 bases in between. The CDR3 is 13 residues long. Germline V lookup: CDR1 SGDLS, CDR2 YYNGEE. CDR3 bases: TGTGCCAGCACGCCCGGACTTTACGGGGAGCTGTTTTTT. Translated: CASTPGLYGELFF.

This clonotype was recorded at least ten times. J is TRBJ2-7 and V is TRBV20-1; 7 bases are a match to TRBD2. The trim removed 2 bases at V and 4 bases at J, leaving 11 bases unmatched. Germline CDR1 DFQATT, CDR2 SNEGSKA (reference sequence). This CDR3 contains 15 residues. The CDR3 DNA reads as TGCAGTGCTAGATCGGGGAGTCTAGCGGTTTACGAGCAGTACTTC. Its translation is CSARSGSLAVYEQYF.

This clonotype occurred many times. The chain is built from TRBV5-1 and TRBJ2-5; D is undetermined. The germline V and J ends were trimmed by 0 bases and 3 bases, with 9 bases remaining between them. The CDR3 totals 14 residues. The germline CDR1 and CDR2 sequences are SGHRS and YFSETQ. CDR3 coding DNA: TGCGCCAGCAGCTTGGTCGGCAGTGAAGAGACCCAGTACTTC. It yields the protein CASSLVGSEETQYF.

This clonotype has at least ten counts. V gene TRBV7-8 combines with J gene TRBJ2-3; 7 nucleotides agree with TRBD2. This CDR3 contains 18 residues. Germline CDR1 and CDR2: SGHVS and FQNEAQ. The trim removed 5 bases at V and 3 bases at J, leaving 17 bases unmatched. The CDR3 region has the DNA TGTGCCAGCAGCCCAAAGTTCAGGAAGAGCGGGGTAACAGATACGCAGTATTTT. Its translation is CASSPKFRKSGVTDTQYF.

This clonotype has more than one count but fewer than ten. The junction differs from germline at one of its ends, possibly a read error. V usage is TRBV12-3 or TRBV12-4 and J usage is TRBJ1-5, with D unresolved. The CDR3 consists of 13 residues. The CDR3 DNA reads TGTGCCAGCAGGGCCGCGGGGTACCAGCCCCAGAATTTT. It specifies CASRAAGYQPQNF.

This clonotype was recorded at least ten times. The chain's CDR3 is CSAATTNTQYF. In nucleotides, the CDR3 is TGCAGTGCCGCCACCACCAACACGCAGTATTTT. The J gene is TRBJ2-3, the V gene TRBV20-1; D is ambiguous. Trimming took off 6 bases at V and 9 bases at J, with 13 bases between the two ends. Germline CDR1 reads DFQATT; CDR2 reads SNEGSKA (reference sequence). This CDR3 spans 11 amino acids.